The 3 T cell receptor beta chains in this list originate from one sample, sequenced in a study of T cells after yellow fever vaccination. TCRdb passed the 5' RACE reads through MiXCR, listing each CDR3 protein once. Of approximately 550,000 distinct CDR3 sequences listed, 13% were seen once; the top ten hold more than 12%. This specimen consisted of PBMCs, obtained on the day of the yellow fever booster vaccination. The receptors were sampled from a man between 25 and 39 years old who received the YFV17D yellow fever vaccine.

The V gene is TRBV24-1, the J gene TRBJ2-2; the match to TRBD2 covers 16 bases. J gave up 7 bases and V 4 bases, and 8 bases lay outside the gene matches. The CDR3 runs to 18 residues. CDR1 and CDR2 (germline): KGHDR, SFDVKD. CDR3 region: CATSDPPGLAGGVGELFF. CDR3 nucleotide sequence: TGTGCCACCAGTGACCCACCGGGACTAGCGGGAGGGGTCGGGGAGCTGTTTTTT.

J is TRBJ2-7 and V is TRBV25-1; D may match TRBD1 or TRBD2 (5 bases each). CDR3 length: 15 residues. Germline V gene data show CDR1 as MGHDK and CDR2 as SYGVNS. Trimming stripped 1 base from V and 6 bases from J, with 16 bases between. In nucleotides, the CDR3 is TGTGCCAGCAGTGAATCGGGACGGATACGGGCCGAGCAGTACTTC. Translating it yields CASSESGRIRAEQYF.

This clonotype was recorded a few times. The V gene is TRBV7-2, the J gene TRBJ2-1, with 13 bases fitting TRBD2. CDR1 and CDR2 from the germline V gene are SGHTA and FQGNSA. This CDR3 region has 16 residues. The V gene end was trimmed by 1 base and the J gene end by 4 bases; junction bases not matched to a gene: 1. For the CDR3, the DNA is TGTGCCAGCAGCTTAGAACTAGCGGGAGGGTACAATGAGCAGTTCTTC. Its translation is CASSLELAGGYNEQFF. Using reference TRBV7-2 and TRBJ2-1 for the parts outside the CDR3, the full variable domain is GAGVSQSPSNKVTEKGKDVELRCDPISGHTALYWYRQSLGQGLEFLIYFQGNSAPDKSGLPSDRFSAERTGGSVSTLTIQRTQQEDSAVYLCASSLELAGGYNEQFFGPGTRLTVL.